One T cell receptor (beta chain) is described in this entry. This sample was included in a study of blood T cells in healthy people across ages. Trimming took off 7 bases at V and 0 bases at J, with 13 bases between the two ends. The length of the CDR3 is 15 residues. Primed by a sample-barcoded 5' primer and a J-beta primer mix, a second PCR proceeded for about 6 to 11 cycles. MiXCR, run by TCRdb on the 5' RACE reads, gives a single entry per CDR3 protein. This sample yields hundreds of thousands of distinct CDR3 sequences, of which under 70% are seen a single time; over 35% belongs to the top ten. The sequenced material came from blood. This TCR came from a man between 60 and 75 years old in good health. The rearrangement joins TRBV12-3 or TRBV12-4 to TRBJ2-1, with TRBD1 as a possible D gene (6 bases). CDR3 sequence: CASKPGASSYNEQFF. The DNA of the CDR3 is TGTGCCAGCAAACCAGGGGCCAGCTCCTACAATGAGCAGTTCTTC.